What follows are 5 T cell receptor beta chains derived from one specimen sequenced in a study of early T cells in non-severe SARS-CoV-2 infection. TCRdb re-derived calls from the 5' RACE reads in MiXCR, one entry per CDR3 protein. The table shows approximately 75,000 distinct CDR3 sequences, with more than 12% occurring only once. The input for sequencing was whole blood, taken at baseline. These receptor sequences come from an adult who was a healthcare worker with PCR-confirmed SARS-CoV-2 infection or an uninfected control (not recorded which).

This clonotype was counted only a few times. V usage is TRBV3-1 and J usage is TRBJ2-5; 7 bases are shared with TRBD2. The germline gives CDR1 LGHDT, CDR2 YNNKEL (reference sequence). CDR3 length: 16 residues. The ends lost 0 bases at V and 1 base at J; junction bases unmatched: 5. The CDR3 region is CASSQDWASGQETQYF. DNA of the CDR3: TGTGCCAGCAGCCAAGATTGGGCTAGCGGCCAAGAGACCCAGTACTTC.

This clonotype has only a few counts. The genes are TRBV5-4 and TRBJ2-4; TRBD2 might be the D (6 bases). The V gene's germline CDR1 is SGHNT and CDR2 YYREEE (reference sequence). The CDR3 extends over 15 amino acids. Trimming took 0 bases from V and 1 from J, leaving 8 bases between them. CDR3 sequence reads: CASSLGGMAKNIQYF. CDR3 DNA: TGTGCCAGCAGCTTGGGCGGGATGGCCAAAAACATTCAGTACTTC.

The sample holds many counts of this clonotype. The chain links TRBV5-1 to TRBJ2-3; D possibly corresponds to TRBD2 (5 bases). CDR3 length: 14 residues. Trimming shortened V by 4 bases and J by 5 bases, and 14 bases separated the two germline ends. The germline V gene has CDR1 SGHRS and CDR2 YFSETQ. The CDR3 bases are TGCGCCAGCAGCATTCCCTCCGGGGAAGATACGCAGTATTTT. It yields the protein CASSIPSGEDTQYF.

This clonotype has just a few counts. The V and J genes are TRBV5-5 and TRBJ2-7; 9 bases align to TRBD1. This CDR3 region has 16 residues. Germline lookup yields CDR1 SGHKS and CDR2 YYEKEE (reference sequence). Losses at the gene ends were 3 bases for V and 3 bases for J; bases not matched to a gene: 10. This CDR3 reads CASSSTGGGFFYEQYF. For the CDR3, the DNA is TGTGCCAGCAGCTCTACAGGGGGCGGTTTTTTCTACGAGCAGTACTTC.

This clonotype was seen more than once but under ten times. The gene calls are TRBV30 and TRBJ2-3; 7 positions agree with TRBD1. CDR1 and CDR2 (germline): GTSNPN, SVGIG (reference sequence). The CDR3 spans 12 residues. Trimming cost V 4 bases and J 5 bases; bases outside gene matches: 3. The CDR3 sequence: CAWTPGGDTQYF. As DNA, the CDR3 is TGTGCCTGGACCCCAGGGGGAGATACGCAGTATTTT.